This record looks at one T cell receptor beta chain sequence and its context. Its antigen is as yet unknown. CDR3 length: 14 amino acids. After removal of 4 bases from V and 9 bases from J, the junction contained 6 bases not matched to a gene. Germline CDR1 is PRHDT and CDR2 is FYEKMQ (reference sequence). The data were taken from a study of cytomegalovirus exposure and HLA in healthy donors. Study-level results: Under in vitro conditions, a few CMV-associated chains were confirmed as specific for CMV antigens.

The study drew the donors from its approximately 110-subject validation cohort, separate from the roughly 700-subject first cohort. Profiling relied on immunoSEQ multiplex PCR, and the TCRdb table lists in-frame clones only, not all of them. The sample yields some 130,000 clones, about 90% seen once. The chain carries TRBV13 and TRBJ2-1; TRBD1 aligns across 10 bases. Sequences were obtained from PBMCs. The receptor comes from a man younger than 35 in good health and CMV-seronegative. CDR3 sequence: CASSSGTGEGEQFF. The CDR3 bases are TGTGCCAGCAGCTCCGGGACAGGGGAGGGTGAGCAGTTCTTC. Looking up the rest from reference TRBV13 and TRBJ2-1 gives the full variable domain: AAGVIQSPRHLIKEKRETATLKCYPIPRHDTVYWYQQGPGQDPQFLISFYEKMQSDKGSIPDRFSAQQFSDYHSELNMSSLELGDSALYFCASSSGTGEGEQFFGPGTRLTVL.